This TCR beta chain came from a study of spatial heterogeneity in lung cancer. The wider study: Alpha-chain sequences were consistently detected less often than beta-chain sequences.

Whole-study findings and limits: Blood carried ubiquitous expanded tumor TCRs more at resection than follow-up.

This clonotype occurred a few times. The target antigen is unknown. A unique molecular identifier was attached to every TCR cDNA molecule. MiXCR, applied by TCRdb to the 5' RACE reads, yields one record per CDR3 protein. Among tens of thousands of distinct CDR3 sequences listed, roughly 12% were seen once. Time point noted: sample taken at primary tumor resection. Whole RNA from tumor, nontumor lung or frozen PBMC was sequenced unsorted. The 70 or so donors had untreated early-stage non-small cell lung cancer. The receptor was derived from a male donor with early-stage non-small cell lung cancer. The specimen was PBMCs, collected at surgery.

CDR3 in amino acids: CASSTIRAGHEKLFF. In DNA, the CDR3 is TGTGCCAGCAGTACCATCAGGGCGGGTCATGAAAAACTGTTTTTT. The chain recombines TRBV27 with TRBJ1-4, with a weak D call TRBD1 (5 bases). CDR3 size: 15 residues. Trimming cost V 5 bases and J 6 bases, with 16 bases left between them. Per the germline V gene, CDR1 is MNHEY and CDR2 is SMNVEV (reference sequence).